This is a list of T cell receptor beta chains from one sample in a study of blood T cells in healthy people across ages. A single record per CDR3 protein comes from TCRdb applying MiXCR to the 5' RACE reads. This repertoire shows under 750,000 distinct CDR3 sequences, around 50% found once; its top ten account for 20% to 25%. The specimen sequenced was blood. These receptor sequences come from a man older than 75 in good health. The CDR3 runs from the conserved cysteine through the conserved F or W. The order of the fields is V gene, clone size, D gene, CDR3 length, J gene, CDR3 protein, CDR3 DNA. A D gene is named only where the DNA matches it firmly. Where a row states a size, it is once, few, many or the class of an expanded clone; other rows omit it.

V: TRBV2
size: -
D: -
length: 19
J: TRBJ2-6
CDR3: CASSERGLAEWAGANVLTF
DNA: TGTGCCAGCAGTGAGCGGGGGCTAGCGGAGTGGGCTGGGGCCAACGTCCTGACTTTC

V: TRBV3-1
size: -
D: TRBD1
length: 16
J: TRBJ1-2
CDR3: CASSQGLQGVVYGYTF
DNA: TGTGCCAGCAGCCAAGGGCTACAGGGGGTTGTCTATGGCTACACCTTC

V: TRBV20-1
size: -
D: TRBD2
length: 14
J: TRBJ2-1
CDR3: CSARPAVGAGVGFF
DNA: TGCAGTGCTAGACCCGCAGTCGGAGCGGGAGTAGGGTTCTTC

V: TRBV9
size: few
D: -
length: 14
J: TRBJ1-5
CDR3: CASSVDPNNQPQHF
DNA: TGTGCCAGCAGCGTAGATCCGAACAATCAGCCCCAGCATTTT

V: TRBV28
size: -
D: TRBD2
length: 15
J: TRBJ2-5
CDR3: CASSLPGGGQETQYF
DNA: TGTGCCAGCAGTCTCCCGGGCGGGGGGCAAGAGACCCAGTACTTC

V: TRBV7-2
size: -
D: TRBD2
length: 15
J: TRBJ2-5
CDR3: CASSYQGLAIGTQYF
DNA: TGTGCCAGCAGCTACCAGGGACTAGCGATCGGGACCCAGTACTTC

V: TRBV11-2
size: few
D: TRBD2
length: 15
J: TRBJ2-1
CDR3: CASSFLAGFGNEQFF
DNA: TGTGCCAGCAGCTTCCTAGCGGGGTTCGGGAATGAGCAGTTCTTC

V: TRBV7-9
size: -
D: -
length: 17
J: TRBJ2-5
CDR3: CASSLAGLGLLQETQYF
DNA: TGTGCCAGCAGCTTAGCGGGGTTGGGTTTGTTGCAAGAGACCCAGTACTTC

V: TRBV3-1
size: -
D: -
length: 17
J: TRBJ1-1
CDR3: CASSQSLGRRDNTEAFF
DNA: TGTGCCAGCAGCCAATCCTTGGGACGCAGGGACAACACTGAAGCTTTCTTT

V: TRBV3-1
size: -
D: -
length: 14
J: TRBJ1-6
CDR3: CASSQESSAGPLHF
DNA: TGTGCCAGCAGCCAAGAGTCGAGCGCCGGGCCCCTCCACTTT

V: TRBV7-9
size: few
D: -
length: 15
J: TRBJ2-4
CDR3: CASSSVALAKNIQYF
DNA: TGTGCCAGCAGCTCGGTCGCGTTAGCCAAAAACATTCAGTACTTC

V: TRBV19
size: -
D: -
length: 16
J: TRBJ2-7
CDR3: CAVGGPGREDSYEQYF
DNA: TGTGCCGTCGGGGGGCCGGGACGAGAAGACTCCTACGAGCAGTACTTC

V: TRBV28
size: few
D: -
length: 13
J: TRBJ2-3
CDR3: CGWGEHHTDTQYF
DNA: TGTGGTTGGGGGGAACATCACACAGATACGCAGTATTTT

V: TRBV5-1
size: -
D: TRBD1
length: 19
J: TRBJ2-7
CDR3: CASSLRDRGSPAGSYEQYF
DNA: TGCGCCAGCAGCTTGCGGGACAGGGGATCCCCCGCGGGCTCCTACGAGCAGTACTTC

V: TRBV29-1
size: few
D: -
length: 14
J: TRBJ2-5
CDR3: CSVEVSRGVETQYF
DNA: TGCAGCGTTGAGGTCAGCAGGGGGGTAGAGACCCAGTACTTC

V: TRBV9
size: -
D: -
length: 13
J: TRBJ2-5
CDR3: CASINRAHNEQYF
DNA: TGTGCCAGCATCAATAGGGCCCACAATGAGCAGTACTTC

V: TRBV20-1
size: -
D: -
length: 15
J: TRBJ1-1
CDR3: CSARQAGEMNTEAFF
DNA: TGCAGCGCTAGACAGGCAGGGGAGATGAACACTGAAGCTTTCTTT

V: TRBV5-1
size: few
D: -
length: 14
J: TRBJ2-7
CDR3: CASAPGLPSNEQYF
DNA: TGCGCCAGCGCTCCCGGACTCCCTTCTAACGAGCAGTACTTC

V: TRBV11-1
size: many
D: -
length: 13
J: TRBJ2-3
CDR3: CASSQGGGDTQYF
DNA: TGTGCCAGCAGCCAAGGAGGAGGTGATACGCAGTATTTT

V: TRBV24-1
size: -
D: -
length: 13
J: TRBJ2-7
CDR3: CATSVSDSGGQYF
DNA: TGTGCCACCAGTGTCAGCGACTCCGGCGGGCAGTACTTC

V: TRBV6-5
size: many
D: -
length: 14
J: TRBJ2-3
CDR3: CASRPGSSTDTQYF
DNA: TGTGCCTCAAGGCCTGGCAGTAGCACAGATACGCAGTATTTT

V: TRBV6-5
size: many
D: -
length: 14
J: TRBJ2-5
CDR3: CASSASSGQETQYF
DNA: TGTGCCAGCAGTGCTAGCTCGGGGCAAGAGACCCAGTACTTC

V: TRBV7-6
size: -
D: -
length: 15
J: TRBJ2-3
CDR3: CVSSDGLPSTDTQYF
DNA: TGTGTCAGCAGCGACGGACTACCGAGCACAGATACGCAGTATTTT

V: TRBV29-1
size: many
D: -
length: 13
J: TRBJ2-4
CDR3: CSVEAGHRNIQYF
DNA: TGCAGCGTTGAAGCTGGACACAGAAACATTCAGTACTTC

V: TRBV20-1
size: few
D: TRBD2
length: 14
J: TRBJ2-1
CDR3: CSARLAGGSREQFF
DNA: TGCAGTGCGCGACTGGCGGGAGGTTCAAGGGAGCAGTTCTTC

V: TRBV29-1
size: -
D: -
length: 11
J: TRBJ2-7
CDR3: CSAYGQYEQYF
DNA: TGCAGCGCCTACGGACAGTACGAGCAGTACTTC

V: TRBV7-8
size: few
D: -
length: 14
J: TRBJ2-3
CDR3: CASRPRADTDTQYF
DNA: TGTGCCAGCAGACCACGAGCGGACACAGATACGCAGTATTTT

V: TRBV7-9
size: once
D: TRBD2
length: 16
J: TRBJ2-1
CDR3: CASTVAGGRSYNGQFF
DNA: TGTGCCAGCACCGTAGCGGGGGGGCGGTCCTACAATGGGCAGTTCTTC

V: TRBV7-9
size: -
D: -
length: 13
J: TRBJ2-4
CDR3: CASSSDAKNIQYF
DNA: TGTGCCAGCAGCAGTGACGCCAAAAACATTCAGTACTTC

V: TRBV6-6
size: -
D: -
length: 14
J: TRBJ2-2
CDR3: CASSGPELTGELFF
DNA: TGTGCCAGCAGCGGACCAGAGCTCACCGGGGAGCTGTTTTTT

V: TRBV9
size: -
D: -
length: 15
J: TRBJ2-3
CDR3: CASSFLADGEDTQYF
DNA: TGTGCCAGCAGCTTCTTAGCGGACGGGGAAGATACGCAGTATTTT

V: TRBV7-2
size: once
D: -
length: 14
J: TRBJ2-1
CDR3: CASSGTNSGGEQFF
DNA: TGTGCCAGCAGCGGGACAAATTCCGGCGGTGAGCAGTTCTTC

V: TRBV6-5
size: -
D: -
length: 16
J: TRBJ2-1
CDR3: CASSYSGHSSYNEQFF
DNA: TGTGCCAGCAGTTACTCGGGACATAGCTCCTACAATGAGCAGTTCTTC

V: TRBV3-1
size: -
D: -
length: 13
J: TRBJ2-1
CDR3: CASSQVTYNEQFF
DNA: TGTGCCAGCAGCCAAGTAACTTACAATGAGCAGTTCTTC

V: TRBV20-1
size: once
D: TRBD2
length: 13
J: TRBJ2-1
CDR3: CSATSGFYNEQFF
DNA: TGCAGTGCCACTAGCGGATTCTACAATGAGCAGTTCTTC

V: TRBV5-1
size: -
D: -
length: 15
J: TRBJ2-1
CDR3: CASSLSTDAGNEQFF
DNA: TGCGCCAGCAGCTTGTCAACAGATGCGGGTAATGAGCAGTTCTTC

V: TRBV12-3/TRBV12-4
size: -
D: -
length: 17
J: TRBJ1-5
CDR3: CASSLGPYRVGFQPQHF
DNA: TGTGCCAGCAGTTTAGGCCCTTACAGGGTAGGGTTTCAGCCCCAGCATTTT

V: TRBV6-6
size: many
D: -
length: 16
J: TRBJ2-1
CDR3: CASSVRGGSSYNEQFF
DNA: TGTGCCAGCAGTGTCAGGGGAGGGAGCTCCTACAATGAGCAGTTCTTC

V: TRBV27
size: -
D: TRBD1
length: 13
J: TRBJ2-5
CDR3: CASRGQGVREQYF
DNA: TGTGCCAGCAGGGGACAGGGAGTGAGGGAGCAGTACTTC

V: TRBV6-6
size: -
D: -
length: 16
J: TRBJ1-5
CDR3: CASSYGQRYSNQPQHF
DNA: TGTGCCAGCAGTTACGGTCAGCGGTATAGCAATCAGCCCCAGCATTTT

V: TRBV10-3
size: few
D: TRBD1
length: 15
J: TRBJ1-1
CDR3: CAISAQTGENTEAFF
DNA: TGTGCCATCAGTGCCCAGACAGGGGAAAACACTGAAGCTTTCTTT

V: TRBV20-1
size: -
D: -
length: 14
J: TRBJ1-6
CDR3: CSAEDDRQDSPLHF
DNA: TGCAGTGCTGAGGATGACAGGCAGGATTCACCCCTCCACTTT

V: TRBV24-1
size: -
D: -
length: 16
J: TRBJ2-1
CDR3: CATSDSKGYPNNEQFF
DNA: TGTGCCACCAGTGATTCGAAGGGCTACCCAAACAATGAGCAGTTCTTC

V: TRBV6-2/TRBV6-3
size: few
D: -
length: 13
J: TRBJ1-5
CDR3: CASQGDGNQPQHF
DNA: TGTGCCAGTCAGGGTGACGGCAATCAGCCCCAGCATTTT

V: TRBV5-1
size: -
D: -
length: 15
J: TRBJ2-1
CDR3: CASSFDGPSYNEQFF
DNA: TGCGCCAGCTCTTTCGACGGTCCCTCCTACAATGAGCAGTTCTTC

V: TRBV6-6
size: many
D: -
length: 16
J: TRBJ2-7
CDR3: CASSYRGGTVTYEQYF
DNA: TGTGCCAGCAGTTATAGGGGAGGGACAGTCACCTACGAGCAGTACTTC

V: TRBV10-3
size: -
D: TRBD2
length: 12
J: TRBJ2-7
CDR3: CAISGTSGGQYF
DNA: TGTGCCATCAGTGGTACGAGCGGGGGGCAGTACTTC

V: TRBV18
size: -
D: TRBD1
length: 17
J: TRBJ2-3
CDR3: CASSPIPGRDRSDTQYF
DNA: TGTGCCAGCTCACCAATCCCTGGCAGGGACAGGTCAGATACGCAGTATTTT

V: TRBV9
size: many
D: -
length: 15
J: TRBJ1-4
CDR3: CASSAAGLYNEKLFF
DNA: TGTGCCAGCAGCGCCGCGGGACTTTACAATGAAAAACTGTTTTTT

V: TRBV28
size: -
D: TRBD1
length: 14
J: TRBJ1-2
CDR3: CASSSTGVSYGYTF
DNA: TGTGCCAGCAGTTCTACAGGGGTATCCTATGGCTACACCTTC

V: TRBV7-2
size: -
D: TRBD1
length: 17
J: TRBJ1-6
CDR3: CASSLGQDRSYNSPLHF
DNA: TGTGCCAGCAGCTTAGGTCAGGACAGGTCCTATAATTCACCCCTCCACTTT

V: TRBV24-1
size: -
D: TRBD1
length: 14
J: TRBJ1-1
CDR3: CSSSVDRLRSEAFF
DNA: TGTTCCAGCAGTGTGGACAGGTTGCGATCTGAAGCTTTCTTT

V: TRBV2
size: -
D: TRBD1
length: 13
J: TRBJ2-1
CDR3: CASSGDRINEQFF
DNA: TGTGCCAGCAGTGGGGACAGGATTAATGAGCAGTTCTTC

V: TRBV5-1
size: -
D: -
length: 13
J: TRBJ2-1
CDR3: CATSAADYNEQFF
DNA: TGCGCCACTTCAGCGGCGGACTACAATGAGCAGTTCTTC

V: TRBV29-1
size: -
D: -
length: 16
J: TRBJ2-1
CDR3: CSVEWGFGTDYNEQFF
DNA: TGCAGCGTTGAATGGGGGTTCGGGACGGACTACAATGAGCAGTTCTTC

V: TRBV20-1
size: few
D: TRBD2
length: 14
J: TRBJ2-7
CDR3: CSARVAGEVREQYF
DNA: TGCAGTGCTAGAGTAGCGGGAGAAGTGAGAGAGCAGTACTTC

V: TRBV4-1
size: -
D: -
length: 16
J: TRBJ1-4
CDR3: CASSQSVQGLGEKLFF
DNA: TGCGCCAGCAGCCAAAGCGTACAGGGTCTGGGGGAAAAACTGTTTTTT

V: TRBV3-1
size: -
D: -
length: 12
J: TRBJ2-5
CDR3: CASSHGGGMQYF
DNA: TGTGCCAGCAGCCATGGGGGTGGAATGCAGTACTTC

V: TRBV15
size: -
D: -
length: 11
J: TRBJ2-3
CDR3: CATTFHKTQYF
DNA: TGTGCCACCACCTTCCATAAGACGCAGTATTTT

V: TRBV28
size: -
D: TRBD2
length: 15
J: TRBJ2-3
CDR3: CASSSGSGVTDTQYF
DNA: TGTGCCAGCAGTTCCGGTAGCGGGGTAACAGATACGCAGTATTTT